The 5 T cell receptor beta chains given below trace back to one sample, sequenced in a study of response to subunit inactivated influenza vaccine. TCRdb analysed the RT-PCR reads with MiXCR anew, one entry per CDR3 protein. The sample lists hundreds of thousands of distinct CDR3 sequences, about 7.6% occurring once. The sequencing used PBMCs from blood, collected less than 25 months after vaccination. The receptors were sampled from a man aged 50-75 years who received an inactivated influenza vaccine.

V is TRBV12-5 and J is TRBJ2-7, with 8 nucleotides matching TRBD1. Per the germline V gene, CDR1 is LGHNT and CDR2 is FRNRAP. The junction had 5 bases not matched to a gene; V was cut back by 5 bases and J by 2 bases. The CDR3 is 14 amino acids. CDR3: CASGTGTGTYEQYF. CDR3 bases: TGTGCTAGTGGTACCGGGACAGGAACCTACGAGCAGTACTTC.

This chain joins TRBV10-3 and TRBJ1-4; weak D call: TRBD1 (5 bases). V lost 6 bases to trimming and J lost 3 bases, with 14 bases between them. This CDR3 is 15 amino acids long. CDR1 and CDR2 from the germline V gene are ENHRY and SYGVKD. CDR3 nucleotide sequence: TGTGCCATCAGCCCGTCAGGGTTGTCTAATGAAAAACTGTTTTTT. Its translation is CAISPSGLSNEKLFF.

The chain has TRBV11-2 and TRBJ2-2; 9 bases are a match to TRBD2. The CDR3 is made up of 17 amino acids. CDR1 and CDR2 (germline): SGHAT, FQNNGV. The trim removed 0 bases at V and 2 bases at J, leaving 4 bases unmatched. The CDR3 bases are TGTGCCAGCAGCTTAGACAGCCTAGCGGGAAACACCGGGGAGCTGTTTTTT. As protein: CASSLDSLAGNTGELFF.

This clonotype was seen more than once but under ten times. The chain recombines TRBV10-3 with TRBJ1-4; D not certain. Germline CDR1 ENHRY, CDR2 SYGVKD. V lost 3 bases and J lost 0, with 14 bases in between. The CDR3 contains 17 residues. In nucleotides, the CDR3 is TGTGCCATCAGTGATGGGAGAACCCGTGCAACTAATGAAAAACTGTTTTTT. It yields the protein CAISDGRTRATNEKLFF.

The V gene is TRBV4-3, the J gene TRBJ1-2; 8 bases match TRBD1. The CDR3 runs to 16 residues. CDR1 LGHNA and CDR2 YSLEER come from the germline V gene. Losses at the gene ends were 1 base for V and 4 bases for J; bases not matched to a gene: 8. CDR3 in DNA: TGCGCCAGCAGCCAAGGGACAGGGAATAATATCTATGGCTACACCTTC. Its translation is CASSQGTGNNIYGYTF.